The TCR beta chain described here comes from a study of low-dose radiotherapy and immunotherapy resistance in tumors. This CDR3 is 16 amino acids long. Germline V lookup: CDR1 SGHAT, CDR2 FQNNGV. V was pared by 0 bases and J by 5 bases, with 6 bases of the junction left unmatched. cDNA synthesis used a TRAV/TRBV-specific primer set for both chains. The authors amplified TCRs for about 20 PCR cycles with a constant-region primer and a V-primer adapter. TCRdb reprocessed the reads with MiXCR, giving one entry per CDR3 protein. This sample has approximately 84,000 distinct CDR3 sequences; 15% to 20% occur once, and the top ten carry roughly 2.8%. Time point noted: before trial treatment. This clonotype was detected ten times or more.

The chain is built from TRBV11-2 and TRBJ2-4, with 8 positions matching TRBD1. The sequence derives from a male donor with prostate cancer. Sequences were derived from PBMCs, sampled before treatment. Here the CDR3 reads CASSLDGQGRQNIQYF. The CDR3, as DNA: TGTGCCAGCAGCTTAGACGGACAGGGCAGGCAAAACATTCAGTACTTC.